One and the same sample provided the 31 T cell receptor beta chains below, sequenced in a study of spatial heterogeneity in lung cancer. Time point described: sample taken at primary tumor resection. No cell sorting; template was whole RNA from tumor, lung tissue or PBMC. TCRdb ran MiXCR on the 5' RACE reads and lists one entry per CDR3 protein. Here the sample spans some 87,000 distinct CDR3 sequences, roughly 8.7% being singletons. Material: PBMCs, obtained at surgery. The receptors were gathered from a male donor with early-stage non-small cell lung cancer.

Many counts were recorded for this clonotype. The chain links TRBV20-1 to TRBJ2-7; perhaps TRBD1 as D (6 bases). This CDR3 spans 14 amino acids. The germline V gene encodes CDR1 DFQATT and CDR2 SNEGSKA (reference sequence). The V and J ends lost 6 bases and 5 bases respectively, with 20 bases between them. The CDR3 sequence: CSAIGQGRGNEQYF. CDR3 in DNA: TGCAGTGCCATTGGGCAGGGGCGAGGAAACGAGCAGTACTTC.

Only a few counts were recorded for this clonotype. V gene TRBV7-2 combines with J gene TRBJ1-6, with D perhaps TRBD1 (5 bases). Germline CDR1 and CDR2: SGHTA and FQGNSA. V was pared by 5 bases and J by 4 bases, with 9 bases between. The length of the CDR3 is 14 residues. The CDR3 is CASSPGRYNSPLHF. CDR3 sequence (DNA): TGTGCCAGCAGCCCAGGGCGGTATAATTCACCCCTCCACTTT.

The CDR3 coding sequence is TGTGCCAGCAGTGCCGGGACTGGAGAGACCCAGTACTTC. Translation gives CASSAGTGETQYF. V and J are TRBV12-3 or TRBV12-4 and TRBJ2-5; D might be TRBD2 (6 bases). This CDR3 spans 13 amino acids. V lost 5 bases to trimming and J lost 4 bases, with 11 bases between them.

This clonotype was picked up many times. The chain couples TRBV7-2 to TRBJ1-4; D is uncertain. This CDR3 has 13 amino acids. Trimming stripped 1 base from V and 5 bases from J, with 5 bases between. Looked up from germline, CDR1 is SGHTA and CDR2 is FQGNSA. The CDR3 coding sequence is TGTGCCAGCAGCTTAGGGGTAAATGAAAAACTGTTTTTT. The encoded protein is CASSLGVNEKLFF.

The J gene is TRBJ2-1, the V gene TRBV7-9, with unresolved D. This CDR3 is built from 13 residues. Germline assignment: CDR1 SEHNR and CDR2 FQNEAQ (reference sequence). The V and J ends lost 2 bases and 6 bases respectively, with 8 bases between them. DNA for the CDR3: TGTGCCAGCAGCTTAACCCCTAGCAATGAGCAGTTCTTC. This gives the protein CASSLTPSNEQFF.

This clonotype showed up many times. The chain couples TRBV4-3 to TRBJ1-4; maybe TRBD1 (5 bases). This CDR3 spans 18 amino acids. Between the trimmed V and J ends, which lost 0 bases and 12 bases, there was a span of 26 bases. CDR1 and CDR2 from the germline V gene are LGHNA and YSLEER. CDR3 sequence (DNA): TGCGCCAGCAGCCAAGACTTGATCGGGGGTGGAAGTGACGAACAACTGTTTTTT. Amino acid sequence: CASSQDLIGGGSDEQLFF.

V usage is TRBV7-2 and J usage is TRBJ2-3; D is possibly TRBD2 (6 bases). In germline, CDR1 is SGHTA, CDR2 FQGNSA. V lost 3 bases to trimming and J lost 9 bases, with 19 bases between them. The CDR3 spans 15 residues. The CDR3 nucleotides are TGTGCCAGCAGCTTGGTAGCTGCGTCGGAGGGGACGCAGTATTTT. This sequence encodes CASSLVAASEGTQYF.

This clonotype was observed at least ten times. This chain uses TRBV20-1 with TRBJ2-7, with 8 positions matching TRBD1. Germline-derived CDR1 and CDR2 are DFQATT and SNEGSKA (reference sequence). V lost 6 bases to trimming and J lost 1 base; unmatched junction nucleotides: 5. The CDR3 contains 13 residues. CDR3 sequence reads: CSARDRRSYEQYF. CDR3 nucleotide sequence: TGCAGTGCCAGGGACAGGCGGTCCTACGAGCAGTACTTC.

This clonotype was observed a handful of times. In nucleotides, the CDR3 is TGTGCCAGCAGCTTGACTAGCTTAGAGACCCAGTACTTC. Translation: CASSLTSLETQYF. V and J are TRBV5-4 and TRBJ2-5; D perhaps matches TRBD2 (6 bases). The V gene lost 1 base and the J gene lost 4 bases, with 8 bases spanning the gap. This CDR3 comprises 13 residues. Germline V lookup: CDR1 SGHNT, CDR2 YYREEE (reference sequence).

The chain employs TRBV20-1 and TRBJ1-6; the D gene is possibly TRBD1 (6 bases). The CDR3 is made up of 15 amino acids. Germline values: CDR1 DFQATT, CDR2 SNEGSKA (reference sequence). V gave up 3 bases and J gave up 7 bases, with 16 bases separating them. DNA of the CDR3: TGCAGTGCTAGGTTGGACAGTGGAAGAAATTCACCCCTCCACTTT. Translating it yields CSARLDSGRNSPLHF.

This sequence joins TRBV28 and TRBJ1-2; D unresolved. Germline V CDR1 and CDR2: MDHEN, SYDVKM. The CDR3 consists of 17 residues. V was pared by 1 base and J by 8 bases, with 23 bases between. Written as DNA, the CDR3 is TGTGCCAGCAGTTTATATAACCCGGGAGGTGCTGGTGGCGGCTACACCTTC. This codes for CASSLYNPGGAGGGYTF.

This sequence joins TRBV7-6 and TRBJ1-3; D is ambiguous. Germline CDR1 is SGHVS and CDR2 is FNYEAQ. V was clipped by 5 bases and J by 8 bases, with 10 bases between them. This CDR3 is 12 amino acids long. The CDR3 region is CASSLSSDTIYF. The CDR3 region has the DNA TGTGCCAGCAGCCTCTCCTCGGACACCATATATTTT.

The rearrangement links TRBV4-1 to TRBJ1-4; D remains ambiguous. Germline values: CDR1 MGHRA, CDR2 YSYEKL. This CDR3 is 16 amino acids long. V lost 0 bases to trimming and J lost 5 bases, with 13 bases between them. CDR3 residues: CASSQDYLGLNEKLFF. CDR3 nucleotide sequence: TGCGCCAGCAGCCAAGACTACCTCGGACTCAATGAAAAACTGTTTTTT.

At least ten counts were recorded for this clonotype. CDR3 amino acids: CASSQSRNEQFF. CDR3 DNA sequence: TGTGCCAGCAGCCAGTCGCGCAATGAGCAGTTCTTC. V gene TRBV7-2 combines with J gene TRBJ2-1; D is unresolved. Deletions cut 5 bases from V and 6 bases from J, with 8 bases between. Germline V CDR1 and CDR2: SGHTA, FQGNSA. The CDR3 has 12 residues.

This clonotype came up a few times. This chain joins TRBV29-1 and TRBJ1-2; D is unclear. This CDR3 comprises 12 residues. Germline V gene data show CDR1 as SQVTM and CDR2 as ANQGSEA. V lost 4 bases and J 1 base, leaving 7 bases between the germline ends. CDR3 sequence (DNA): TGCAGCGTTGCAGGAGATAACTATGGCTACACCTTC. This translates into CSVAGDNYGYTF. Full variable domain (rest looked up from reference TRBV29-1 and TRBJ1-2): SAVISQKPSRDICQRGTSLTIQCQVDSQVTMMFWYRQQPGQSLTLIATANQGSEATYESGFVIDKFPISRPNLTFSTLTVSNMSPEDSSIYLCSVAGDNYGYTFGSGTRLTVV.

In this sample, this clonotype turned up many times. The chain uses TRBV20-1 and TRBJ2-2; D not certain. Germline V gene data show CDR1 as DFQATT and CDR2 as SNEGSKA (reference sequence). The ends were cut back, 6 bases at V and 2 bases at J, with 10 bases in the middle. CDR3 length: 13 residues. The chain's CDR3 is CSASEPNTGELFF. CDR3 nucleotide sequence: TGCAGTGCCTCGGAACCTAACACCGGGGAGCTGTTTTTT.

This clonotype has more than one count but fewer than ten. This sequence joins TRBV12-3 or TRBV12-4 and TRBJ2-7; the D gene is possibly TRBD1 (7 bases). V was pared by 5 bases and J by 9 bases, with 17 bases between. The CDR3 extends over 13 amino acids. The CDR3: CASSGTRSGGQYF. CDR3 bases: TGTGCCAGCAGTGGGACTCGCTCAGGGGGGCAGTACTTC.

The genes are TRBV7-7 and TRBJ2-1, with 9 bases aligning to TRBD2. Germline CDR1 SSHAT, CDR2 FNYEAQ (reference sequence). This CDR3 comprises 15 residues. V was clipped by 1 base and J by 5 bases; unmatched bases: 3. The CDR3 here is CASSLGTSAHNEQFF. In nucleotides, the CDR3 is TGTGCCAGCAGCTTAGGGACTAGCGCTCACAATGAGCAGTTCTTC.

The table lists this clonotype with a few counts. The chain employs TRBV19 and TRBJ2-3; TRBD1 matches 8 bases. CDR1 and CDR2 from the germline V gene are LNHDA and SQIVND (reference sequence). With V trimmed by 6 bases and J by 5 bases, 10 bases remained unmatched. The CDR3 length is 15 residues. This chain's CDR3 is CASRSGTGGQDTQYF. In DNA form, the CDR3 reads TGTGCCAGTAGATCCGGGACAGGAGGTCAAGATACGCAGTATTTT.

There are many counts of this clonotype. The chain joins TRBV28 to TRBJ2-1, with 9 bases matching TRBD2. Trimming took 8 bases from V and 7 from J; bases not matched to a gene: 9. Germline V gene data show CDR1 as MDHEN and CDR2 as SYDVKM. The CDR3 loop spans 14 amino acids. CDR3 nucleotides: TGTGCCAGCGGGTTAGCGGGAGAGCTAAATGAGCAGTTCTTC. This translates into CASGLAGELNEQFF.

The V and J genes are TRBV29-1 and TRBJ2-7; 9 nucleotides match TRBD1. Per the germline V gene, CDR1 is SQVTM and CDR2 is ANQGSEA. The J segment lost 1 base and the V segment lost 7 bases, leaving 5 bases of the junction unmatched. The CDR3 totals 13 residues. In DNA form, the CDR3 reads TGCAGCGCCGGGGACAGGGCGTCCTACGAGCAGTACTTC. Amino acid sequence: CSAGDRASYEQYF.

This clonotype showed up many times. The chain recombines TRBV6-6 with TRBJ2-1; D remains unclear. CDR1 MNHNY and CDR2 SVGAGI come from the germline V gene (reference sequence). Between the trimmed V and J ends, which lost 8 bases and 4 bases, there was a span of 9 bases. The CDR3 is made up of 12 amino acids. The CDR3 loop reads CASYSTYNEQFF. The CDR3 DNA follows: TGTGCCAGCTACTCTACTTACAATGAGCAGTTCTTC.

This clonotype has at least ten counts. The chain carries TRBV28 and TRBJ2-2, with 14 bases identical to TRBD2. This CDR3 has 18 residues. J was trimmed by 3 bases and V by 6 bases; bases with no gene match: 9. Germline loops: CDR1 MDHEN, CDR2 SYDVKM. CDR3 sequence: CASRPGLAGVLDTGELFF. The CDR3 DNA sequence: TGTGCCAGCAGACCGGGACTAGCGGGAGTATTGGACACCGGGGAGCTGTTTTTT.

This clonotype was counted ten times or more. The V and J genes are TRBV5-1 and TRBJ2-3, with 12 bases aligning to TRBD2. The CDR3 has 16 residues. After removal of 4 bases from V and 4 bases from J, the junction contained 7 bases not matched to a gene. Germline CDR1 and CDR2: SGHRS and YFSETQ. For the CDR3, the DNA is TGCGCCAGCAGCACGGGACTAGCGGGTGGTGCAGATACGCAGTATTTT. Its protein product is CASSTGLAGGADTQYF.

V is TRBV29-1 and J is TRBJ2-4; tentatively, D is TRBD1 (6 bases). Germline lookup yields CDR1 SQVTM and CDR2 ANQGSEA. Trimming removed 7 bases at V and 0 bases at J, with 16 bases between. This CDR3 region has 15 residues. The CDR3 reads CSAEAQGLAKNIQYF. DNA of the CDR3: TGCAGCGCCGAGGCACAGGGATTAGCCAAAAACATTCAGTACTTC.

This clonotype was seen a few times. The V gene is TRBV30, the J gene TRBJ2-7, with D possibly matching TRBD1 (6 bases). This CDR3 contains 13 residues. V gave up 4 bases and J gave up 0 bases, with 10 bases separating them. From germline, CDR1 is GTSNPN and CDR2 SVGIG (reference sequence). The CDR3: CAWKAGVSYEQYF. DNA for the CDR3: TGTGCCTGGAAGGCAGGGGTCTCCTACGAGCAGTACTTC.

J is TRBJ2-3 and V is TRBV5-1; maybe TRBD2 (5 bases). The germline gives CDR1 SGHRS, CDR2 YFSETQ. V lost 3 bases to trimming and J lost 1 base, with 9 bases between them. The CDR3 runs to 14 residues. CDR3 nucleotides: TGCGCCAGCAGCTCCGAGGGCCGCACAGATACGCAGTATTTT. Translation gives CASSSEGRTDTQYF. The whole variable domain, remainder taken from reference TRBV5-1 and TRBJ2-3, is KAGVTQTPRYLIKTRGQQVTLSCSPISGHRSVSWYQQTPGQGLQFLFEYFSETQRNKGNFPGRFSGRQFSNSRSEMNVSTLELGDSALYLCASSSEGRTDTQYFGPGTRLTVL.

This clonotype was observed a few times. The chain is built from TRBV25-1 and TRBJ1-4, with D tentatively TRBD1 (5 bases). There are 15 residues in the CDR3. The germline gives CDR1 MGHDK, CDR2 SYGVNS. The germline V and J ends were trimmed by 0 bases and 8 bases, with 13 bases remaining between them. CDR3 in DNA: TGTGCCAGCAGTGAATATCAAGGGGAGGGAGAAAAACTGTTTTTT. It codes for CASSEYQGEGEKLFF. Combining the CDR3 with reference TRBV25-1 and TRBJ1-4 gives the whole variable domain EADIYQTPRYLVIGTGKKITLECSQTMGHDKMYWYQQDPGMELHLIHYSYGVNSTEKGDLSSESTVSRIRTEHFPLTLESARPSHTSQYLCASSEYQGEGEKLFFGSGTQLSVL.

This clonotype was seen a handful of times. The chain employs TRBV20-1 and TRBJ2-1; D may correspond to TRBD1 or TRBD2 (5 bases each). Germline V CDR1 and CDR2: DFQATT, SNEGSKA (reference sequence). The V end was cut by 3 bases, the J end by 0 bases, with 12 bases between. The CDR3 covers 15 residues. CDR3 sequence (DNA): TGCAGTGCTAGCGGGGCCCTTAGCTCCTACAATGAGCAGTTCTTC. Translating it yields CSASGALSSYNEQFF.

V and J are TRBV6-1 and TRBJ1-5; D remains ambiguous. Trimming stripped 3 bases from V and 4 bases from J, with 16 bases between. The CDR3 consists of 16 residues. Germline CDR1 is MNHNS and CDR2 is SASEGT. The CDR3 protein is CASSDWSSLGNQPQHF. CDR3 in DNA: TGTGCCAGCAGTGATTGGAGCAGTCTAGGAAATCAGCCCCAGCATTTT.

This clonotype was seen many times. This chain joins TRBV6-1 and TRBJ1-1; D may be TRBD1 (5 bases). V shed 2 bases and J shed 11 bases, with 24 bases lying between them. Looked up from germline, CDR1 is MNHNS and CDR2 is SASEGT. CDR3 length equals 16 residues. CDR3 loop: CASSELSGRVEDNAFF. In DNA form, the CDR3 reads TGTGCCAGCAGTGAACTTTCGGGACGGGTTGAAGACAACGCTTTCTTT.